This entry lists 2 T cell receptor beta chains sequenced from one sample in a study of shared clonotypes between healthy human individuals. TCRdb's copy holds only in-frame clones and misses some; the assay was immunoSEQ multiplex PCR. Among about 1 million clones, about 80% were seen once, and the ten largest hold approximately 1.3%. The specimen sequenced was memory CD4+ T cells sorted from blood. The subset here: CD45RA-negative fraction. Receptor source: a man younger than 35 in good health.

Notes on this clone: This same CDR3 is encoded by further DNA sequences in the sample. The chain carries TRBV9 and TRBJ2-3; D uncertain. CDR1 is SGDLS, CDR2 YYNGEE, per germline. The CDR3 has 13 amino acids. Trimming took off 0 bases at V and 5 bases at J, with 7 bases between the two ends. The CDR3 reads CASSVAIGDTQYF. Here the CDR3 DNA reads TGTGCCAGCAGCGTAGCTATTGGAGATACGCAGTATTTT.

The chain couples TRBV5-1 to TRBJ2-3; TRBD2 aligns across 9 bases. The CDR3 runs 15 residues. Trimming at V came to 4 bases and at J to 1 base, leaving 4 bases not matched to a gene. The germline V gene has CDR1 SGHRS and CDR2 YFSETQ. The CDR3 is CASSARTSGTDTQYF. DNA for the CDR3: TGCGCCAGCAGCGCTAGGACTAGCGGCACAGATACGCAGTATTTT.